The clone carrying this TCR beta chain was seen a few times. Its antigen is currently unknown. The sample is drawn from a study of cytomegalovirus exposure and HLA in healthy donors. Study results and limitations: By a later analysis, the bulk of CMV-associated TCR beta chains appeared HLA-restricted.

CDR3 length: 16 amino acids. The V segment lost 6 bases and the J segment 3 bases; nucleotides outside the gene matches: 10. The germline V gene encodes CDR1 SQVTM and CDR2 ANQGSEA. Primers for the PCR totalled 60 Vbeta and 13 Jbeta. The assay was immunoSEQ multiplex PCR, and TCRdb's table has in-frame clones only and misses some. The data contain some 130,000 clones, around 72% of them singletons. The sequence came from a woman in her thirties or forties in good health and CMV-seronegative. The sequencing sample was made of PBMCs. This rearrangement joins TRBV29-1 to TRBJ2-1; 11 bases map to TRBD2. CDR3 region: CSVDIGTSGDYNEQFF. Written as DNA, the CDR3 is TGCAGCGTAGATATAGGGACTAGCGGAGACTACAATGAGCAGTTCTTC.